These T cell receptor beta chains were read from a single sample in a study of cytomegalovirus exposure and HLA in healthy donors. The method was immunoSEQ multiplex PCR; TCRdb's version includes in-frame clones alone and lacks a portion of them. The sample has roughly 80,000 clones; approximately 84% are singletons. Sequencing input: PBMCs. These receptor sequences come from a woman aged 50 to 60 in good health and CMV-seronegative. The conserved cysteine and the conserved F or W are not part of the CDR3 here.

>TRBV29-1|TRBJ1-2
SVARGGGGESYYGYT
>TRBV5-1|TRBJ2-1
ASSFRQGWITYNEQF
>TRBV7-9|TRBJ2-3
ASSSTLDPRGRIDTQY
>TRBV7-9|TRBJ1-1
ASSLFGTEAF
>TRBV2|TRBJ1-1
ARGGAGTIGTEAF
>TRBV5-1|TRBJ2-1
ASSRRSLADSYNEQF
>TRBV27|TRBJ1-1
ASSFRRVTEAF
>TRBV15|TRBJ2-2
ATSGELLGLAGSSGELF
>TRBV5-8|TRBJ1-6
ASSDRQGSNAYNSPLH
>TRBV4-3|TRBJ2-6
ASSPSVGGRSGANVLT
>TRBV2|TRBJ2-1
ASSLTSGYFDYNEQF
>TRBV30|TRBJ1-1
AWSVSLGNTEAF
>TRBV15|TRBJ2-5
ATSRDHRETQY
>TRBV4-3|TRBJ2-1
ASSQGYRAHNEQF
>TRBV29-1|TRBJ1-2
SVEDRGWGGYK
>TRBV2|TRBJ1-3
ASRLENTIY
>TRBV2|TRBJ1-1
ASSGQVTEAF
>TRBV27|TRBJ2-3
ASSLFTGGWPRTQY
>TRBV28|TRBJ1-2
ASMIKQGVGGYT
>TRBV27|NA
ASSKPGGWFEQY
>TRBV7-6|TRBJ2-7
ASSLVPGQGNYEQY
>TRBV6-5|TRBJ1-2
ASSYIGQDGYT
>TRBV5-1|TRBJ2-1
ASSTGQGSSYNEQF
>TRBV19|TRBJ1-5
ASTIVGTRTGSMQPQH
>TRBV4-2|TRBJ1-1
ASSQRESTEAF
>TRBV9|TRBJ2-5
ASSVDRAETQY
>TRBV4-1|TRBJ2-1
ASSGLAGNNEQF
>TRBV27|TRBJ1-5
ASSLGGRNQPQH
>TRBV6-5|TRBJ2-2
ASGNRVAGELF
>TRBV5-1|TRBJ2-1
ASSLGRLGDSYNEQF
>TRBV5-1|TRBJ1-1
ASSGAGNTEAF
>TRBV7-9|TRBJ1-4
ASSLEVGVANEKLF
>TRBV13|TRBJ2-5
ASSPPTTGVETQY
>TRBV27|TRBJ1-1
ASSQGQGNTEAF
>TRBV27|TRBJ1-5
ASSGGTGGRQPQH
>TRBV28|TRBJ1-1
ASSLTGTLNTEAF
>TRBV2|TRBJ1-1
ASSDRPGLTEAF
>TRBV19|TRBJ2-2
ASARTITGELF
>TRBV5-8|TRBJ1-5
ASSLEWTGGHSNQPQH
>TRBV11-2|TRBJ1-2
ASSTQDTNYGYT
>TRBV5-1|TRBJ2-4
ASSSTSGGQNIQY